These 15 T cell receptor beta chains were sequenced from one sample in a study of blood T cell repertoires in COVID-19. Profiling relied on immunoSEQ multiplex PCR, and the TCRdb table lists in-frame clones only, not all of them. Among 200,000 to 250,000 clones listed, roughly four fifths were seen once. Input material: peripheral blood. These TCRs come from a young man who had recovered from COVID-19.

The chain combines TRBV6-5 with TRBJ2-6; D is unresolved. The germline gives CDR1 MNHEY, CDR2 SVGAGI. The CDR3 length is 15 residues. The V end was cut by 5 bases, the J end by 3 bases, with 11 bases between. Written as DNA, the CDR3 is TGTGCCAGCAGTAAACCCGGTTATGGGGCCAACGTCCTGACTTTC. Translated, it gives CASSKPGYGANVLTF.

The gene calls are TRBV12-5 and TRBJ1-1, with 8 bases fitting TRBD1. Germline assignment: CDR1 LGHNT and CDR2 FRNRAP. With 1 base clipped from V and 5 bases from J, the junction kept 6 bases outside the gene matches. The CDR3 is 15 amino acids. CDR3: CASGLEAGGFTEAFF. CDR3 nucleotide sequence: TGTGCTAGTGGTTTGGAGGCAGGGGGCTTTACTGAAGCTTTCTTT.

The V and J genes are TRBV6-5 and TRBJ2-7; 9 bases are shared with TRBD1. The CDR3 contains 15 residues. With V trimmed by 0 bases and J by 3 bases, 3 bases remained unmatched. Germline V gene sequence: CDR1 MNHEY, CDR2 SVGAGI. The CDR3 spells CASSYSMGQGYEQYV. The CDR3, as DNA: TGTGCCAGCAGTTACTCTATGGGACAGGGCTACGAGCAGTACGTC.

This rearrangement joins TRBV5-1 to TRBJ1-6; D gene ambiguous. There are 16 residues in the CDR3. Germline V lookup: CDR1 SGHRS, CDR2 YFSETQ. The V gene lost 4 bases and the J gene lost 7 bases, with 18 bases spanning the gap. The CDR3 loop reads CASSPRRESSNSPLHF. The CDR3 region has the DNA TGCGCCAGCAGCCCCCGGAGGGAATCATCGAATTCACCCCTCCACTTT.

The chain couples TRBV7-6 to TRBJ2-3; TRBD2 matches 7 bases. This CDR3 comprises 16 residues. V lost 4 bases to trimming and J lost 1 base; unmatched junction nucleotides: 8. Germline V gene sequence: CDR1 SGHVS, CDR2 FNYEAQ. The CDR3 spells CASSSEWGGGTDTQYF. In nucleotides, the CDR3 is TGTGCCAGCAGCTCCGAGTGGGGGGGAGGCACAGATACGCAGTATTTT.

The sample holds a few counts of this clone. This chain joins TRBV5-1 and TRBJ1-3; the D gene is possibly TRBD1 (6 bases). There are 17 residues in the CDR3. With 1 base removed from V and 0 bases from J, the gap between germline ends came to 14 bases. Germline V gene lookup returns CDR1 SGHRS and CDR2 YFSETQ. The DNA for the CDR3 is TGCGCCAGCAGCTTGATCGGGACACCAAACTCTGGAAACACCATATATTTT. It specifies CASSLIGTPNSGNTIYF.

The rearrangement links TRBV6-1 to TRBJ2-7, with 7 bases lining up with TRBD2. J was trimmed by 2 bases and V by 4 bases; bases with no gene match: 11. The CDR3 spans 16 residues. Germline V gene sequence: CDR1 MNHNS, CDR2 SASEGT. The DNA for the CDR3 is TGTGCCAGCAGTGGGGGGAGGGGATTTCTTACCTACGAGCAGTACGTC. Translating gives CASSGGRGFLTYEQYV.

The chain links TRBV10-1 to TRBJ2-2; perhaps TRBD1 as D (6 bases). The germline V and J ends were trimmed by 5 bases and 1 base, with 8 bases remaining between them. The CDR3 is made up of 14 amino acids. Germline V CDR1 and CDR2: WNHNN, SYGVQD (reference sequence). The CDR3 sequence is CASSPGQNTGELFF. The CDR3 DNA reads TGCGCCAGCAGTCCGGGACAGAACACCGGGGAGCTGTTTTTT.

This clone was observed a few times. V and J are TRBV5-4 and TRBJ1-6; D unresolved. The CDR3 runs 14 residues. The V gene lost 0 bases and the J gene lost 7 bases, with 8 bases spanning the gap. From germline, CDR1 is SGHNT and CDR2 YYREEE (reference sequence). CDR3 protein: CASSLERENSPLHF. In nucleotides, the CDR3 is TGTGCCAGCAGCTTGGAGCGGGAGAATTCACCCCTCCACTTT.

The chain joins TRBV13 to TRBJ2-3; TRBD1 matches 7 bases. V gave up 2 bases and J gave up 4 bases; unmatched junction bases: 0. Germline V gene data show CDR1 as PRHDT and CDR2 as FYEKMQ (reference sequence). The CDR3 consists of 13 residues. CDR3 coding DNA: TGTGCCAGCAGCTTACAGGGGGCAGATACGCAGTATTTT. It codes for CASSLQGADTQYF.

The DNA of the CDR3 is TGCGCCAGCAGCTTCGGTCAGGGAGGCTCACCCCTCCACTTT. It yields the protein CASSFGQGGSPLHF. The V call is TRBV5-1, the J call TRBJ1-6, with a tentative D call TRBD1 (5 bases). V lost 2 bases and J 10 bases, leaving 13 bases between the germline ends. Per germline, CDR1 SGHRS and CDR2 YFSETQ. The CDR3 contains 14 residues.

V gene TRBV27 combines with J gene TRBJ1-4; D call uncertain. CDR3 length: 15 amino acids. Germline CDR1 reads MNHEY; CDR2 reads SMNVEV (reference sequence). Trimming stripped 4 bases from V and 6 bases from J, with 15 bases between. The CDR3, as DNA: TGTGCCAGCAGTTGGGCCTTTGGTACCCATGAAAAACTGTTTTTT. This codes for CASSWAFGTHEKLFF.

V usage is TRBV3-1 (or the pseudogene TRBV3-2) and J usage is TRBJ1-1; 7 nucleotides align to TRBD1. The CDR3 loop spans 17 amino acids. The junction had 10 bases not matched to a gene; V was cut back by 3 bases and J by 0 bases. Germline CDR1 LGHDT, CDR2 YNNKEL (reference sequence). This CDR3 is CASSQRDRAPMNTEAFF. For the CDR3, the DNA is TGTGCCAGCAGCCAGAGGGACAGAGCGCCAATGAACACTGAAGCTTTCTTT.

A single count supports this clone. The rearrangement links TRBV9 to TRBJ1-2; the match to TRBD1 covers 10 bases. Germline V gene lookup returns CDR1 SGDLS and CDR2 YYNGEE. With 3 bases clipped from V and 10 bases from J, the junction kept 15 bases outside the gene matches. The CDR3 has 16 residues. The CDR3 DNA sequence: TGTGCCAGCAGCGGGGGGTACCGGGACAGGGGAATGAACTACACCTTC. It is translated as CASSGGYRDRGMNYTF.

Concerning this clone: This specimen includes other DNA sequences encoding the same CDR3. The V gene is TRBV3-1 (or the pseudogene TRBV3-2), the J gene TRBJ1-5; D remains ambiguous. Germline CDR1 and CDR2: LGHDT and YNNKEL (reference sequence). The CDR3 sequence is 13 residues long. Trimming stripped 1 base from V and 6 bases from J, with 7 bases between. CDR3 sequence: CASSQGPGQPQHF. The CDR3 DNA follows: TGTGCCAGCAGCCAAGGCCCGGGTCAGCCCCAGCATTTT.